In its sample, the clone carrying this T cell receptor beta chain was seen once. These data are taken from a study of blood T cells in healthy people across ages. Then a second PCR, running about 7 to 11 cycles, was carried out with a sample-barcoded 5' primer and a J-beta primer mix. TCRdb recomputed calls from the 5' RACE reads with MiXCR, one row per CDR3 protein. The data hold about 1.5 million distinct CDR3 sequences, with approximately 39% observed a single time. In germline, CDR1 is SGHVS, CDR2 FQNEAQ. CDR3 length: 16 amino acids. The source of this sequence is a woman under 30 in good health. J is TRBJ2-1 and V is TRBV7-8; D is uncertain. Judging by the DNA end, TRBJ2-7 fits better; the J call may be wrong. Input material: blood. The CDR3 sequence is CASSRTAERAYNEQYF. The CDR3 DNA follows: TGTGCCAGCAGTCGTACGGCGGAACGAGCCTACAATGAGCAGTACTTC.